What follows describes a single TCR beta chain. This sample stems from a study of control samples from healthy donors and cancer patients. The data were produced by immunoSEQ multiplex PCR, yet TCRdb's version contains in-frame clones alone and is incomplete. The sample lists more than 35,000 clones, about four fifths occurring once. V was shortened by 4 bases and J by 0 bases, with 14 bases between the two germline ends. Germline V gene lookup returns CDR1 SGHRS and CDR2 YFSETQ. The CDR3 has 15 amino acids. V usage is TRBV5-1 and J usage is TRBJ2-7; D uncertain. This TCR was recovered from a woman aged 55-69 years with lung cancer. Sequences were obtained from PBMCs. The CDR3 loop reads CASSPGQLYSYEQYF. DNA of the CDR3: TGCGCCAGCAGCCCTGGGCAGCTTTACTCCTACGAGCAGTACTTC.